This TCR beta chain stems from a study of blood T cell repertoires in COVID-19. Whole-study context: Italy, Spain and the United States were the sources of the convalescent and acute COVID-19 samples.

TCRdb keeps only in-frame clones here, not all; method: immunoSEQ multiplex PCR. The sample has roughly 150,000 clones; 81% are singletons. Recruits, aged roughly 18 to 90 years, lived in around 24 US areas. Specimen: PBMCs or T cells enriched from blood (not recorded which). The TCR originated in a woman between 40 and 55 years old with acute COVID-19.

CDR3 in amino acids: CASMRGYGNEQFF. For the CDR3, the DNA is TGTGCCAGCATGCGAGGATACGGGAATGAGCAGTTCTTC. This sequence joins TRBV27 and TRBJ2-1; D is unresolved. Germline V gene lookup returns CDR1 MNHEY and CDR2 SMNVEV (reference sequence). The CDR3 is 13 amino acids. The germline V and J ends were trimmed by 7 bases and 7 bases, with 14 bases remaining between them.